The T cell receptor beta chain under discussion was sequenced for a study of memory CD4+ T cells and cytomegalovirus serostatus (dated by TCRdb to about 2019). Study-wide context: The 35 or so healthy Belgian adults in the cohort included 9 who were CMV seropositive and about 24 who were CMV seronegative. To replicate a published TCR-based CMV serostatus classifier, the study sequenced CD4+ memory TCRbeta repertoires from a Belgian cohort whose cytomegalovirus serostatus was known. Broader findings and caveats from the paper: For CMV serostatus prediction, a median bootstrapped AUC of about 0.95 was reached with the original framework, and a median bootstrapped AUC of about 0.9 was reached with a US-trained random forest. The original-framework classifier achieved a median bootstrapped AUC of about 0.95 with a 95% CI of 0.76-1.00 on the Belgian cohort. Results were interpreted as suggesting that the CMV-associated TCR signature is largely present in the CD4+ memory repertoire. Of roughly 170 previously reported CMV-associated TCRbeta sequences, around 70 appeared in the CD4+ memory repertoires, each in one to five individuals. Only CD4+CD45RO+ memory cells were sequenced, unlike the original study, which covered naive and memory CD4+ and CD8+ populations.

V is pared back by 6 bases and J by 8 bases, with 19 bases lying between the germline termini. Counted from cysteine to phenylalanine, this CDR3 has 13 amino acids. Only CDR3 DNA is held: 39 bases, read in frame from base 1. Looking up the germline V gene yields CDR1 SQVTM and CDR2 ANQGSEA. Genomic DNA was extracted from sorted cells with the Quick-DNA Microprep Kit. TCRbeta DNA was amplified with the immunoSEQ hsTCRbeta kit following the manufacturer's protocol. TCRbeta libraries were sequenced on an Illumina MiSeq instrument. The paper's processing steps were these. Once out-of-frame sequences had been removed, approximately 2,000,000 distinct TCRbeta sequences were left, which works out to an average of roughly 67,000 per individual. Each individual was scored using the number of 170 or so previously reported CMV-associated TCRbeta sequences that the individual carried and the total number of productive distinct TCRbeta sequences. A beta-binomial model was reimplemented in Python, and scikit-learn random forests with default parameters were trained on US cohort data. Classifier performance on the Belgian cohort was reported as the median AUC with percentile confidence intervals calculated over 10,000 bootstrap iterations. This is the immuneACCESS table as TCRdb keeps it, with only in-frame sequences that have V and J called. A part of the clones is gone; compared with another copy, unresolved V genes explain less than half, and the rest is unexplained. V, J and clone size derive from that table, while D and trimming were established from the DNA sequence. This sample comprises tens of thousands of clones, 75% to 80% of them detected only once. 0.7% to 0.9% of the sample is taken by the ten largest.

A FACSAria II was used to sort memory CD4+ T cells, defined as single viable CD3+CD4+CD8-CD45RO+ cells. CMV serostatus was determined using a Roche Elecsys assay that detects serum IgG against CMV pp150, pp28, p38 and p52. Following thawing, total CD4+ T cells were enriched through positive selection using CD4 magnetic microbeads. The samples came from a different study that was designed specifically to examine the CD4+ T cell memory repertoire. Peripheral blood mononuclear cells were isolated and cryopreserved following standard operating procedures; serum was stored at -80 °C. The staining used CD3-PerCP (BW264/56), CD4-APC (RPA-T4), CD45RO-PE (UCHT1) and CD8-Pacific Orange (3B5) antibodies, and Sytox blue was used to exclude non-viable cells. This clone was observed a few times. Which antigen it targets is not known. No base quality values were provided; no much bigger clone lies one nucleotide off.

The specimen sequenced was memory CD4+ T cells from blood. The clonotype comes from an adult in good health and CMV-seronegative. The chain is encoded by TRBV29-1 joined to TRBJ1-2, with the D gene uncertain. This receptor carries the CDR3 CSVEREGLRGYTF. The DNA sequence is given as TGCAGCGTCGAACGGGAAGGGCTTCGGGGCTACACCTTC.